The 15 T cell receptor beta chains reported below all come from one sample, sequenced in a study of CD4 T cells in relation to SARS-CoV-2 and coronaviruses. CD4+ T cells from unexposed donors were obtained before the COVID-19 pandemic (2011-2018). Isolation of CD4+ T cells took place after around eleven days in culture. These receptors have no identified antigens. TCRdb keeps only in-frame clones here, not all; method: immunoSEQ multiplex PCR. Of roughly 30,000 clones listed, around three quarters were seen once; the top ten hold about 14%. Sequencing used CD4+ T cells from PBMCs, cultured in vitro. The receptors come from a human donor in good health.

V is TRBV20-1 and J is TRBJ1-6; D is perhaps TRBD1 (6 bases). Trimming took 3 bases from V and 5 from J, leaving 17 bases between them. Germline V gene sequence: CDR1 DFQATT, CDR2 SNEGSKA (reference sequence). CDR3 length equals 16 residues. The CDR3 loop is CSASQTGSFNNSPLHF. DNA for the CDR3: TGCAGTGCTAGTCAAACAGGGAGTTTTAATAATTCACCCCTCCACTTT.

The CDR3 protein is CASSLAGTGPETQYF. DNA for the CDR3: TGTGCCAGCAGCTTGGCCGGGACAGGGCCAGAGACCCAGTACTTC. The chain couples TRBV5-4 to TRBJ2-5; 9 bases align to TRBD1. Unmatched junction bases numbered 4, after V lost 0 bases and J lost 4 bases. The CDR3 sequence is 15 residues long. Per the germline V gene, CDR1 is SGHNT and CDR2 is YYREEE (reference sequence).

The chain joins TRBV10-1 to TRBJ1-3, with D unresolved. Trimming removed 7 bases from V and 0 bases from J, with 10 bases in between. Germline values: CDR1 WNHNN, CDR2 SYGVQD (reference sequence). The CDR3 loop spans 14 amino acids. This chain's CDR3 is CASIFGSSGNTIYF. The DNA for the CDR3 is TGCGCCAGCATATTCGGATCCTCTGGAAACACCATATATTTT.

The chain couples TRBV5-8 to TRBJ2-5, with a possible D match to TRBD2 (5 bases). The CDR3 has 14 residues. The germline V and J ends were trimmed by 0 bases and 5 bases, with 11 bases remaining between them. CDR1 is SGHTS, CDR2 YDEGEE, per germline. This chain's CDR3 is CASSLAGGWETQYF. The CDR3 DNA sequence: TGTGCCAGCAGCTTGGCCGGCGGGTGGGAGACCCAGTACTTC.

This clone was observed a handful of times. The rearrangement joins TRBV30 to TRBJ1-3; D remains unclear. The V end lost 7 bases, the J end lost 2 bases, and 15 bases lay between the germline ends. This CDR3 region has 14 residues. The V gene's germline CDR1 is GTSNPN and CDR2 SVGIG (reference sequence). The CDR3 region has the DNA TGTGCCTCCTCCCTTAGTCTCGCTGGAAACACCATATATTTT. This gives the protein CASSLSLAGNTIYF.

This chain uses TRBV5-1 with TRBJ2-2, with D maybe TRBD1 (5 bases). Per the germline V gene, CDR1 is SGHRS and CDR2 is YFSETQ. Trimming pared 3 bases from V and 0 bases from J, leaving 9 bases between. The CDR3 is made up of 15 amino acids. CDR3 nucleotides: TGCGCCAGCAGCTGGACACTGACGAACACCGGGGAGCTGTTTTTT. This translates into CASSWTLTNTGELFF.

This sequence joins TRBV18 and TRBJ2-7, with D perhaps assigned TRBD1 or TRBD2 (5 bases each). With 6 bases removed from V and 4 bases from J, the gap between germline ends came to 19 bases. The CDR3 is 15 amino acids. Germline assignment: CDR1 KGHSH and CDR2 LQKENI. In DNA, the CDR3 is TGTGCCAGCTCCCCAGGGACGGGGCTTAGTTACGAGCAGTACTTC. Amino acid sequence: CASSPGTGLSYEQYF.

The CDR3 DNA reads TGTGCCAGCTCACCACCGAAAGGGACAGGCTCCTCTGGAAACACCATATATTTT. Encoded protein: CASSPPKGTGSSGNTIYF. This chain links TRBV18 with TRBJ1-3; 8 nucleotides agree with TRBD1. CDR1 and CDR2 (germline): KGHSH, LQKENI. V dropped 0 bases and J dropped 0; count of bases not matched to a gene: 7. This CDR3 is built from 18 residues.

This chain links TRBV28 with TRBJ2-1; D uncertain. CDR1 is MDHEN and CDR2 is SYDVKM in the germline V gene. The CDR3 contains 14 residues. Trimming took 6 bases from V and 4 from J, leaving 13 bases between them. The CDR3 protein is CASSYPLEYNEQFF. The CDR3 DNA follows: TGTGCCAGCAGCTACCCCCTCGAGTACAATGAGCAGTTCTTC.

V is TRBV5-1 and J is TRBJ2-7, with 11 bases lining up with TRBD2. Per the germline V gene, CDR1 is SGHRS and CDR2 is YFSETQ. This CDR3 has 16 amino acids. Trimming took 0 bases from V and 2 from J; bases not matched to a gene: 4. This CDR3 reads CASSLASGGIPYEQYF. CDR3 coding DNA: TGCGCCAGCAGCTTGGCTAGCGGGGGGATTCCCTACGAGCAGTACTTC.

The rearrangement joins TRBV4-3 to TRBJ2-1; D not resolved. Trimming took 0 bases from V and 7 from J, leaving 19 bases between them. CDR1 and CDR2 (germline): LGHNA, YSLEER. The CDR3 consists of 17 residues. CDR3 coding DNA: TGCGCCAGCAGCCAAGATCGGCTCGTACGTGGTAAGAATGAGCAGTTCTTC. Amino acid sequence: CASSQDRLVRGKNEQFF.

This clone has just one count. The rearrangement links TRBV5-1 to TRBJ2-5, with TRBD2 matching over 9 bases. After removal of 5 bases from V and 5 bases from J, the junction contained 10 bases not matched to a gene. This CDR3 has 15 residues. From germline, CDR1 is SGHRS and CDR2 YFSETQ. CDR3 bases: TGCGCCAGCAGTCTCAACCCTAGCGGGGAGGAGACCCAGTACTTC. Translation gives CASSLNPSGEETQYF. Drawing the rest from reference TRBV5-1 and TRBJ2-5, the complete variable domain is KAGVTQTPRYLIKTRGQQVTLSCSPISGHRSVSWYQQTPGQGLQFLFEYFSETQRNKGNFPGRFSGRQFSNSRSEMNVSTLELGDSALYLCASSLNPSGEETQYFGPGTRLLVL.

This clone has just a few counts. V usage is TRBV9 and J usage is TRBJ2-7; 12 bases map to TRBD2. V trimming: 3 bases; J trimming: 4 bases; junction bases outside the gene matches: 5. Germline values: CDR1 SGDLS, CDR2 YYNGEE. This CDR3 is 15 amino acids long. The CDR3 is CASSATSGRGYEQYF. CDR3 nucleotide sequence: TGTGCCAGCAGCGCGACTAGCGGGAGAGGATACGAGCAGTACTTC.

This rearrangement joins TRBV11-3 to TRBJ2-1; 14 bases line up with TRBD2. This CDR3 is 14 amino acids long. Trimming at V came to 5 bases and at J to 13 bases, leaving 7 bases not matched to a gene. Germline-derived CDR1 and CDR2 are SGHNT and YENEEA. The chain's CDR3 is CASSPGTSGSRQFF. The CDR3 nucleotides are TGTGCCAGCAGCCCCGGGACTAGCGGGAGTCGACAGTTCTTC.

This clone was picked up a small number of times. The chain has TRBV6-2 or TRBV6-3 and TRBJ2-2, with 8 bases that match TRBD2. Germline-derived CDR1 and CDR2 are MNHEY and SVGEGT. The CDR3 extends over 14 amino acids. After removal of 3 bases from V and 5 bases from J, the junction contained 2 bases not matched to a gene. As DNA, the CDR3 is TGTGCCAGCAGTTATAGCGGGGAGACCGGGGAGCTGTTTTTT. Residues: CASSYSGETGELFF.